Listed below are T cell receptor beta chains from one sample, sequenced in a study of CD8+ T cells in alopecia areata. The repertoire was sequenced with immunoSEQ multiplex PCR; TCRdb's copy has only in-frame clones and lacks some. The sample yields around 70,000 clones, approximately 29% seen once. Here the sequenced sample was CD8+ T cells sorted from blood, taken at week 4, from a patient treated with tofacitinib. The receptor set was obtained from a human donor with alopecia areata. The CDR3 runs from the conserved cysteine through the conserved F or W. Fields, in order: D gene, J gene, clone size, V gene, CDR3 protein, CDR3 DNA. D genes are given only for firm matches. Clone size, where shown, is once, few, many, or a class for clones that have expanded.

NA TRBJ2-6 few TRBV9 CASSDGDSGANVLTF TGTGCCAGCAGCGACGGGGACTCTGGGGCCAACGTCCTGACTTTC
NA TRBJ2-7 NA TRBV11-1 CASSSPSAGGLHEQYF TGTGCCAGCAGCTCACCGTCAGCGGGCGGTTTACACGAGCAGTACTTC
NA TRBJ2-7 few TRBV9 CASSRSSYEQYF TGTGCCAGCAGCAGGAGTTCCTACGAGCAGTACTTC
NA TRBJ2-2 NA TRBV29-1 CSVEDRRGLGGELFF TGCAGCGTTGAAGATCGGCGGGGGCTTGGCGGGGAGCTGTTTTTT
TRBD1 TRBJ2-7 few TRBV7-9 CASSPTGAEQYF TGTGCCAGCAGCCCCACAGGGGCCGAGCAGTACTTC
NA TRBJ2-2 NA TRBV29-1 CSVVWGESPGELFF TGCAGCGTTGTGTGGGGGGAATCCCCCGGGGAGCTGTTTTTT
NA TRBJ2-7 few TRBV7-9 CASSSQDQEVYEQYF TGTGCCAGCAGCTCGCAGGACCAGGAGGTTTACGAGCAGTACTTC
TRBD1 TRBJ2-7 NA TRBV29-1 CSVTGTGDSYEQYF TGCAGCGTCACCGGGACAGGAGATTCCTACGAGCAGTACTTC
NA TRBJ2-5 NA TRBV30 CAWSVSHGETQYF TGTGCCTGGAGTGTATCCCACGGGGAGACCCAGTACTTC
TRBD2 TRBJ2-2 NA TRBV29-1 CSLRGVGTSGNTGELFF TGCAGCCTCCGAGGGGTTGGGACTAGCGGAAACACCGGGGAGCTGTTTTTT
NA TRBJ1-2 few TRBV29-1 CSVPVNYGYTF TGCAGCGTTCCCGTTAACTATGGCTACACCTTC
TRBD2 TRBJ2-7 few TRBV9 CASSVDGTSIYEQYF TGTGCCAGCAGCGTAGACGGGACTAGCATTTACGAGCAGTACTTC
NA TRBJ1-2 few TRBV15 CATSTPKTTNYGYTF TGTGCCACCAGCACCCCGAAAACCACTAACTATGGCTACACCTTC
NA TRBJ2-5 NA TRBV7-6 CASSLGPQGGTQYF TGTGCCAGCAGCTTAGGCCCTCAGGGCGGGACCCAGTACTTC
NA TRBJ2-3 few TRBV13 CASSVGDSTDTQYF TGTGCCAGCAGCGTAGGGGACAGCACAGATACGCAGTATTTT
TRBD1 TRBJ2-3 few TRBV30 CAWTSTGPDTQYF TGTGCCTGGACCTCGACAGGGCCAGATACGCAGTATTTT
NA TRBJ1-4 few TRBV29-1 CSASRGERGEGGEKLFF TGCAGCGCAAGCAGGGGAGAGCGGGGAGAGGGGGGTGAAAAACTGTTTTTT
NA TRBJ2-1 NA TRBV2 CANIQGTYNEQFF TGTGCCAACATACAGGGCACCTACAATGAGCAGTTCTTC
TRBD2 TRBJ2-5 NA TRBV7-2 CASSFFLAGETQYF TGTGCCAGCAGCTTCTTTCTAGCGGGTGAGACCCAGTACTTC
NA TRBJ2-5 NA TRBV6-1 CASSEAYLGYEETQYF TGTGCCAGCAGTGAAGCCTACCTGGGATACGAAGAGACCCAGTACTTC
TRBD2 TRBJ2-4 many TRBV7-6 CASSPPGGKNIQYF TGTGCCAGCAGCCCCCCGGGGGGTAAAAACATTCAGTACTTC
NA TRBJ1-5 NA TRBV27 CASSLTGPFQPQHF TGTGCCAGCAGTTTGACAGGTCCCTTTCAGCCCCAGCATTTT
TRBD1 TRBJ1-1 NA TRBV27 CASSFGQGNEAFF TGTGCCAGCAGTTTCGGACAGGGGAATGAAGCTTTCTTT
TRBD2 TRBJ2-1 NA TRBV7-2 CASSLLLAGAEQFF TGTGCCAGCAGCCTACTACTAGCGGGAGCCGAGCAGTTCTTC
NA TRBJ1-2 NA TRBV29-1 CSVDVGYGYTF TGCAGCGTTGACGTGGGCTATGGCTACACCTTC
TRBD2 TRBJ2-3 NA TRBV4-2 CASSLLTGTSASTDTQYF TGTGCCAGCAGCCTCTTAACCGGGACTAGCGCCTCCACAGATACGCAGTATTTT
NA TRBJ2-1 few TRBV9 CASSGDNEQFF TGTGCCAGCAGCGGTGATAATGAGCAGTTCTTC
NA TRBJ1-2 NA TRBV4-2 CASSQDRGVTRAYGYTF TGTGCCAGCAGCCAAGATAGGGGAGTAACACGGGCCTATGGCTACACCTTC
TRBD2 TRBJ2-1 NA TRBV9 CASSMYSGVYNEQFF TGTGCCAGCAGCATGTATAGCGGGGTCTACAATGAGCAGTTCTTC
NA TRBJ2-3 few TRBV14 CASSQERQGANTDTQYF TGTGCCAGCAGCCAAGAGCGGCAGGGTGCCAACACAGATACGCAGTATTTT
NA TRBJ2-7 NA TRBV13 CASSHRGFYEQYF TGTGCCAGCAGCCATCGGGGGTTCTACGAGCAGTACTTC
NA TRBJ2-2 few TRBV7-9 CASYHGAANAGELFF TGTGCCAGCTACCACGGGGCGGCGAACGCCGGGGAGCTGTTTTTT
NA TRBJ2-3 few TRBV30 CAWMWGERGPADTQYF TGTGCCTGGATGTGGGGGGAGAGGGGGCCGGCAGATACGCAGTATTTT
NA TRBJ2-7 few TRBV9 CASSVSAGEQYF TGTGCCAGCAGCGTAAGTGCCGGCGAGCAGTACTTC
NA TRBJ2-7 NA TRBV29-1 CSVAGAEQYF TGCAGCGTTGCCGGTGCCGAGCAGTACTTC
TRBD1 TRBJ2-7 NA TRBV30 CAWRRPSGGYEQYF TGTGCCTGGAGACGACCCTCAGGGGGCTACGAGCAGTACTTC
TRBD2 TRBJ2-2 NA TRBV29-1 CSVEFSGANTGELFF TGCAGCGTTGAATTTAGCGGGGCGAACACCGGGGAGCTGTTTTTT
NA TRBJ1-1 NA TRBV29-1 CSVQHGNTEAFF TGCAGCGTTCAACATGGGAACACTGAAGCTTTCTTT
TRBD2 TRBJ2-1 few TRBV29-1 CSVASSGSIHEQFF TGCAGCGTTGCGTCTAGCGGGAGTATCCATGAGCAGTTCTTC
TRBD1 TRBJ2-7 NA TRBV4-1 CASSARTGLSYEQYF TGCGCCAGCAGCGCGCGGACAGGCCTCTCCTACGAGCAGTACTTC
NA TRBJ2-5 NA TRBV6-5 CARPRTEETQYF TGTGCCAGGCCGAGGACCGAAGAGACCCAGTACTTC
NA TRBJ1-2 few TRBV29-1 CSVPRTVGVGYTF TGCAGCGTTCCCAGGACAGTTGGTGTTGGCTACACCTTC
NA TRBJ1-1 NA TRBV29-1 CSVPTGREAFF TGCAGCGTCCCCACAGGGCGGGAAGCTTTCTTT